This TCR beta chain was sequenced for a study of T cell changes during pregnancy in multiple sclerosis. Profiling relied on immunoSEQ multiplex PCR, and the TCRdb table lists in-frame clones only, not all of them. The sample includes roughly 46,000 clones, more than 85% of them seen just once. The CDR3 spans 15 residues. Trimming took off 8 bases at V and 1 base at J, with 18 bases between the two ends. Looked up from germline, CDR1 is SEHNR and CDR2 is FQNEAQ (reference sequence). The material was peripheral blood, obtained in the third trimester of pregnancy. The chain uses TRBV7-9 and TRBJ2-7; possible D gene TRBD1, 5 bases. The TCR originated in a female donor with multiple sclerosis, enrolled in a pregnancy study. The CDR3, as DNA: TGTGCCAGCGTCCACGCACAGGCTTCGTCCTACGAGCAGTACTTC. Encoded protein: CASVHAQASSYEQYF.